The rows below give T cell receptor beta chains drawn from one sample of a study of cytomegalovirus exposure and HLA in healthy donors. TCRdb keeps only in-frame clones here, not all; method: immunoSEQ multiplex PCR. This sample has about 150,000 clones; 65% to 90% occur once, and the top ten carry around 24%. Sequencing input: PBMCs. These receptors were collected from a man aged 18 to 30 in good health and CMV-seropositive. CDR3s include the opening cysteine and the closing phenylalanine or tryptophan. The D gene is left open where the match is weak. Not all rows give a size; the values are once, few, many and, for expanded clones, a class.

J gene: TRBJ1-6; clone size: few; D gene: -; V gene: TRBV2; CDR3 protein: CASRPDSIHSPLHF; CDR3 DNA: TGTGCCAGCAGACCGGACAGTATACACTCACCCCTCCACTTT
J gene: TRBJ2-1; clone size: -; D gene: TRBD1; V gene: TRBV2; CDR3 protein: CASRAGQAYNEQFF; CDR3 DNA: TGTGCCAGCAGAGCTGGACAGGCCTACAATGAGCAGTTCTTC
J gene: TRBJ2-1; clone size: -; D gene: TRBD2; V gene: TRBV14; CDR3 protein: CASSHRRGTSALNEQFF; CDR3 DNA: TGTGCCAGCAGCCATCGCAGGGGGACTAGCGCTCTTAATGAGCAGTTCTTC
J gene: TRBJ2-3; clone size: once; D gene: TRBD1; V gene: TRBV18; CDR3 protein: CADKGQGTDTQYF; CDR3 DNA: TGTGCCGACAAGGGACAGGGGACAGATACGCAGTATTTT
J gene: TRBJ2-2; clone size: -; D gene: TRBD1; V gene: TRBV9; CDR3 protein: CASNGTARRCTGELFF; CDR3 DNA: TGTGCCAGCAATGGGACAGCCCGGAGGTGTACCGGGGAGCTGTTTTTT
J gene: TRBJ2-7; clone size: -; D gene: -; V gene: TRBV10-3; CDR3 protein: CAISDERRIYEQYF; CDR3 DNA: TGTGCCATCAGTGACGAGAGGAGGATATACGAGCAGTACTTC
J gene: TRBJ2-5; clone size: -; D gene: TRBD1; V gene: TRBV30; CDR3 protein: CASNWGSGQGKKTQYF; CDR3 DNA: TGTGCCTCCAATTGGGGCTCCGGACAGGGCAAAAAGACCCAGTACTTC
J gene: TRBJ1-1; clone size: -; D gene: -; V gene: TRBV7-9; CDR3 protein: CASSFTPPDLRNTEAFF; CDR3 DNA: TGTGCCAGCAGCTTCACTCCCCCAGACTTAAGGAACACTGAAGCTTTCTTT
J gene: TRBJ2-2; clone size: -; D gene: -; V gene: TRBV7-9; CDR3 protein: CASSLAGGQQELFF; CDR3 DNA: TGTGCCAGCAGCTTAGCGGGGGGACAGCAGGAGCTGTTTTTT
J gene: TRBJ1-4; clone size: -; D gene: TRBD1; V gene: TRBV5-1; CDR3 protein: CASSFGTGGNEKLFF; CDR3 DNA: TGCGCCAGCAGCTTCGGGACAGGGGGGAATGAAAAACTGTTTTTT
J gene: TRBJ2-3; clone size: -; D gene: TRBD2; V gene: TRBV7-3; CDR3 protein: CASSHSGSWTDTQYF; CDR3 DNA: TGTGCCAGCAGTCATAGCGGGAGTTGGACAGATACGCAGTATTTT
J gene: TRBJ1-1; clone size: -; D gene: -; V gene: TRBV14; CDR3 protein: CASSVRRGLTEAFF; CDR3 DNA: TGTGCCAGCAGCGTTCGGAGGGGCCTCACTGAAGCTTTCTTT
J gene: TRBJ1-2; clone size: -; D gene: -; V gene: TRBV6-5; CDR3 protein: CASSEIGGNTF; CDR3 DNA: TGTGCCAGCAGTGAAATAGGGGGTAACACCTTC
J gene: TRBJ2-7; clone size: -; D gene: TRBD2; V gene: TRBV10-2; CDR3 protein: CASGASGSYEQYF; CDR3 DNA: TGCGCCAGCGGGGCTAGCGGCTCCTACGAGCAGTACTTC
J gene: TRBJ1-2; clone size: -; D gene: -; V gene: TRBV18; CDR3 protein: CASSPTPGQHGYTF; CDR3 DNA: TGTGCCAGCTCACCGACTCCGGGACAACATGGCTACACCTTC
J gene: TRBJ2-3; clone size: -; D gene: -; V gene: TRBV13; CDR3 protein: CASSFGPYTDTQYF; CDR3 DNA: TGTGCCAGCAGCTTTGGCCCGTACACAGATACGCAGTATTTT
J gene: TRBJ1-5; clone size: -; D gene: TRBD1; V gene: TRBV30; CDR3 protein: CAWGQGGRQPQHF; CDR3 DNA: TGTGCCTGGGGACAGGGAGGTCGTCAGCCCCAGCATTTT
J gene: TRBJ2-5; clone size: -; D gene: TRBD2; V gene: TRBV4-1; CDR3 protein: CASSQEALAGGPSYF; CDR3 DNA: TGCGCCAGCAGCCAAGAGGCCCTAGCGGGGGGGCCTTCGTACTTC
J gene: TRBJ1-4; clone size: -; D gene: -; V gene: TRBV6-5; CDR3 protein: CASSLDNNEKLFF; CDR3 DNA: TGTGCCAGCAGTTTAGATAATAATGAAAAACTGTTTTTT
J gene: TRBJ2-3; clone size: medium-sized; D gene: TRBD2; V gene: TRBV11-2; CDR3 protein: CASRPTSGGLDTQYF; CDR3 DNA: TGTGCCAGCAGGCCTACTAGCGGGGGGTTAGATACGCAGTATTTT
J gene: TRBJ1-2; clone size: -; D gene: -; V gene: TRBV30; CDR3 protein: CAWGGRDKGRHNYGYTF; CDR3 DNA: TGTGCCTGGGGGGGCCGGGACAAGGGACGGCACAACTATGGCTACACCTTC
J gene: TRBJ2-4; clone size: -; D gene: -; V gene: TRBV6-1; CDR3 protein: CASSDGGVPNIQYF; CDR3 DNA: TGTGCCAGCAGTGATGGCGGGGTACCGAACATTCAGTACTTC
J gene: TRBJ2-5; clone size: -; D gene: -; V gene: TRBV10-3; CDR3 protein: CAISRTTQETQYF; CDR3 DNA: TGTGCCATCAGTCGGACTACCCAAGAGACCCAGTACTTC
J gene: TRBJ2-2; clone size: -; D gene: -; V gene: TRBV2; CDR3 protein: CASSQAGELFF; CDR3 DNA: TGTGCCAGCAGTCAGGCCGGGGAGCTGTTTTTT
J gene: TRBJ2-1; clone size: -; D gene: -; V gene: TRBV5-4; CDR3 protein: CASSLDFSHEQFF; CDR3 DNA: TGTGCCAGCAGCTTGGATTTCTCCCATGAGCAGTTCTTC
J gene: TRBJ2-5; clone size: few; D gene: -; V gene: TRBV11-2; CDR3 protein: CASSSPVGRETQYF; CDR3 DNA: TGTGCCAGCAGCTCCCCTGTGGGCCGAGAGACCCAGTACTTC
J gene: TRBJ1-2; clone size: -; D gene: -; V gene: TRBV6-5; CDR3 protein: CASSRELLGGYTF; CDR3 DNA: TGTGCCAGCAGCCGCGAATTACTAGGAGGCTACACCTTC
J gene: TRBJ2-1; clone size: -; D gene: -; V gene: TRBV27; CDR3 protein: CASSRGLGNEQFF; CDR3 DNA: TGTGCCAGTTCCAGGGGCCTGGGAAATGAGCAGTTCTTC
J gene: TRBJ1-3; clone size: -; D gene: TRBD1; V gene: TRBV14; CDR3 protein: CASSTQGTSGNTIYF; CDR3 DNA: TGTGCCAGCAGCACACAGGGGACCTCTGGAAACACCATATATTTT
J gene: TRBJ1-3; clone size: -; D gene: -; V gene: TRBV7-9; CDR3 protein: CASSLPGLEGNTIYF; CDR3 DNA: TGTGCCAGCAGCTTACCCGGACTGGAGGGAAACACCATATATTTT
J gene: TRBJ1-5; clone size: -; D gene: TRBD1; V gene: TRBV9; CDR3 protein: CASSVGSDRAQPQHF; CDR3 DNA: TGTGCCAGCAGCGTAGGTTCCGACAGGGCCCAGCCCCAGCATTTT
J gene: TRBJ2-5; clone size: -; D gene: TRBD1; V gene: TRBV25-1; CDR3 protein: CASRGPTGGRETQYF; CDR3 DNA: TGTGCCAGCAGGGGGCCCACAGGGGGACGGGAGACCCAGTACTTC
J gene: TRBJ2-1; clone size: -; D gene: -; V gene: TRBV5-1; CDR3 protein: CASRASVDEQFF; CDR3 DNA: TGCGCCAGCAGGGCTAGCGTCGATGAGCAGTTCTTC
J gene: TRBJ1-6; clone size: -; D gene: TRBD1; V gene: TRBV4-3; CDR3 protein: CASSQEGQGARNSPLHF; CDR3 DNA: TGCGCCAGCAGCCAAGAGGGACAGGGGGCGAGGAATTCACCCCTCCACTTT
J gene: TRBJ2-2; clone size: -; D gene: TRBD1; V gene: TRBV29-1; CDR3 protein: CSVLTGPSNTGELFF; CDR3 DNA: TGCAGCGTACTGACAGGGCCCTCGAACACCGGGGAGCTGTTTTTT
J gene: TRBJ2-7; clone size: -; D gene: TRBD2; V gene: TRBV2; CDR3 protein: CASTWEGEQYF; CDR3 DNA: TGTGCCAGCACCTGGGAGGGCGAGCAGTACTTC
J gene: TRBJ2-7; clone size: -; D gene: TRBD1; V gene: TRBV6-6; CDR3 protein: CASRSGQGSYEQYF; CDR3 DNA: TGTGCCAGCAGGTCGGGACAGGGGTCCTACGAGCAGTACTTC
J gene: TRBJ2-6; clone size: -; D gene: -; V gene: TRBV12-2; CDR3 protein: CASRLSAGSSGANVLTF; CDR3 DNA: TGTGCAAGTCGCTTATCGGCGGGAAGCTCTGGGGCCAACGTCCTGACTTTC
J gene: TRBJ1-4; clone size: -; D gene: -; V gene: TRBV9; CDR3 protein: CASSVGLEEKLFF; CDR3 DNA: TGTGCCAGCAGCGTAGGGTTAGAAGAAAAACTGTTTTTT
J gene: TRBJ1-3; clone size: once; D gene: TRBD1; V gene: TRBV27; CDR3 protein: CASSSTSDRGVPSGNTIYF; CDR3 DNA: TGTGCCAGCAGCTCCACGTCGGACAGGGGGGTCCCCTCTGGAAACACCATATATTTT
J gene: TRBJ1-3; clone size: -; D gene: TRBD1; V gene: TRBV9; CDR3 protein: CASSVGQGTTGNTIYF; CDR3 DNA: TGTGCCAGCAGCGTAGGACAGGGAACGACTGGAAACACCATATATTTT
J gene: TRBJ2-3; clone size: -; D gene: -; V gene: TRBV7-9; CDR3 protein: CASSPRSDTQYF; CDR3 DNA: TGTGCCAGCAGTCCCAGATCGGATACGCAGTATTTT
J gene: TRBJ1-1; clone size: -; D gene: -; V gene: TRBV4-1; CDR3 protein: CASSQGAGSNTEAFF; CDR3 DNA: TGCGCCAGCAGCCAAGGGGCAGGTTCGAACACTGAAGCTTTCTTT
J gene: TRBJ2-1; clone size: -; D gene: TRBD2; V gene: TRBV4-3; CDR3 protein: CASSRDLSGVPPWKQFF; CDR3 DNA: TGCGCCAGCAGCCGGGACCTTAGCGGGGTACCCCCCTGGAAGCAGTTCTTC
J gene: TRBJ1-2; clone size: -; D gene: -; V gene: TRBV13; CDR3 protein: CASSFAGASLYGYTF; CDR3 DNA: TGTGCCAGCAGCTTTGCGGGGGCGAGTCTCTATGGCTACACCTTC
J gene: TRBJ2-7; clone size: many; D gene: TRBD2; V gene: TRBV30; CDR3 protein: CAWSDRRGLYEQYF; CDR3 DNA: TGTGCCTGGAGTGATCGGCGGGGACTATACGAGCAGTACTTC
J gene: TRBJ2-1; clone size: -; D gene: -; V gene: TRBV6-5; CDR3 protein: CASSFVNEQFF; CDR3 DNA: TGTGCCAGCAGTTTCGTCAATGAGCAGTTCTTC
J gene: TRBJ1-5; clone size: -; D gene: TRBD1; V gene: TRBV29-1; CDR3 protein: CSVRDRAGQPQHF; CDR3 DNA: TGCAGCGTCCGGGACAGGGCTGGGCAGCCCCAGCATTTT
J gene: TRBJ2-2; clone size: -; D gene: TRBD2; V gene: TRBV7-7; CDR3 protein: CASSSSGLNTGELFF; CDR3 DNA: TGTGCCAGCAGCTCTAGCGGGCTTAACACCGGGGAGCTGTTTTTT
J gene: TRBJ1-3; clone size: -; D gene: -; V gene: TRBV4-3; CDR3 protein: CASSRNTGSLSGNTIYF; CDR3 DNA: TGCGCCAGCAGCCGAAATACAGGCTCTCTCTCTGGAAACACCATATATTTT
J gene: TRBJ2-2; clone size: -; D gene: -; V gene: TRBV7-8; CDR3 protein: CASRISSRRYTGELFF; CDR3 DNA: TGTGCCAGCAGGATATCCAGCAGGCGATACACCGGGGAGCTGTTTTTT
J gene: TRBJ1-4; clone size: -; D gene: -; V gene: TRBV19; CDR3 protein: CASSEPRGGAREKLFF; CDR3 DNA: TGTGCCAGTAGTGAACCCCGCGGGGGGGCCCGAGAAAAACTGTTTTTT
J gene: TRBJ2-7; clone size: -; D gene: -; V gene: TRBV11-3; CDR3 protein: CASSHGLNYEQYF; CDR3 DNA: TGTGCCAGCAGCCATGGACTAAACTACGAGCAGTACTTC
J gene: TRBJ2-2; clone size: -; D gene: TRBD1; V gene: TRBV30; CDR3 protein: CAWSGAGQGTGELFF; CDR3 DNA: TGTGCCTGGAGCGGTGCAGGACAGGGGACCGGGGAGCTGTTTTTT
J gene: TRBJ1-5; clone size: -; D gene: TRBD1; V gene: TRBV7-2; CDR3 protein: CASSPRDSPYSNQPQHF; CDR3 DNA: TGTGCCAGCAGCCCACGGGACAGCCCTTATAGCAATCAGCCCCAGCATTTT